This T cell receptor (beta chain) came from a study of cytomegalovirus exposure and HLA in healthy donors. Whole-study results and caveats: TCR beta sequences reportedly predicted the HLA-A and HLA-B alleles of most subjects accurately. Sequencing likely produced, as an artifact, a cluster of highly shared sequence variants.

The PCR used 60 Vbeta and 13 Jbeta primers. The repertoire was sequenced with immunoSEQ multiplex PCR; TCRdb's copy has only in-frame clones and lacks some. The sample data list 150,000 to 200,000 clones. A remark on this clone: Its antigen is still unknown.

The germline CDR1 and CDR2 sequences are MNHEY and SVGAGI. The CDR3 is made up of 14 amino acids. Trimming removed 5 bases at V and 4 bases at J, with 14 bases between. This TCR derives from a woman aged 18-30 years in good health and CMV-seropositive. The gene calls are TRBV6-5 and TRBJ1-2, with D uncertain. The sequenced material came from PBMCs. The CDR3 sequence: CASSPDPSAYGYTF. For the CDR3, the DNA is TGTGCCAGCAGTCCCGATCCAAGCGCCTATGGCTACACCTTC.